This T cell receptor beta chain derives from a study of cytomegalovirus exposure and HLA in healthy donors. Findings and limits, study-wide: Associated with HLA alleles at 0.05 false discovery rate in a later analysis were 17,000 or so TCR beta sequences. Cytomegalovirus association was assigned to some 160 TCR beta chains.

Primers: 60 Vbeta forward and 13 Jbeta reverse. The repertoire was sequenced with immunoSEQ multiplex PCR; TCRdb's copy has only in-frame clones and lacks some. The sample contains about 190,000 clones, roughly four fifths of which appear only once. Trimming removed 0 bases from V and 10 bases from J, with 10 bases in between. Germline V gives CDR1 PRHDT, CDR2 FYEKMQ (reference sequence). The CDR3 is made up of 13 amino acids. Details on this clone: Its specificity is not known.

The clonotype originates from a man between 18 and 35 years old in good health and CMV-seronegative. The sequenced material came from PBMCs. This chain connects TRBV13 to TRBJ2-1, with a tentative D call TRBD2 (6 bases). The CDR3 DNA sequence: TGTGCCAGCAGCTTAGGCGGACTAAAGGAGCAGTTCTTC. It is translated as CASSLGGLKEQFF.